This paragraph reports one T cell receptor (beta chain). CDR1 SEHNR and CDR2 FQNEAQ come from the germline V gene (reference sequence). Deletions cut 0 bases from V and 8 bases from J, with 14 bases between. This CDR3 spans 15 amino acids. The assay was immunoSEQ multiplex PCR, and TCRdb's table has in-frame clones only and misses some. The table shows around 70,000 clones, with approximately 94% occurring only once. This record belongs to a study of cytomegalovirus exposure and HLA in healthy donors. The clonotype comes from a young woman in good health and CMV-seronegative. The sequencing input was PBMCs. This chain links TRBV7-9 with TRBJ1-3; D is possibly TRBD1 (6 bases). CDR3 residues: CASSLAETGVDTIYF. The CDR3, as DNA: TGTGCCAGCAGCTTAGCTGAGACAGGCGTGGACACCATATATTTT.